These 2 T cell receptor beta chains were all obtained from the same sample, sequenced in a study of blood T cell repertoires in COVID-19. The method was immunoSEQ multiplex PCR; TCRdb's version includes in-frame clones alone and lacks a portion of them. The sample shows around 94,000 clones, about 85% of them seen only once. Sequencing used peripheral blood. The receptors come from a man aged 50 to 60 with active COVID-19.

The chain combines TRBV3-1 (or the pseudogene TRBV3-2) with TRBJ2-7; D is possibly TRBD1 (7 bases). Germline CDR1 and CDR2: LGHDT and YNNKEL (reference sequence). Trimming left V 1 base short and J 4 bases short, with 14 bases between. CDR3 length equals 15 residues. This CDR3 is CASSQVSGGSYEQYF. The CDR3 DNA reads as TGTGCCAGCAGCCAAGTGTCAGGGGGGAGTTACGAGCAGTACTTC.

The chain employs TRBV19 and TRBJ1-5; D gene uncertain. CDR1 is LNHDA and CDR2 is SQIVND in the germline V gene (reference sequence). Trimming took off 6 bases at V and 0 bases at J, with 18 bases between the two ends. This CDR3 region has 17 residues. CDR3 protein: CASSLSEAGISNQPQHF. The CDR3, as DNA: TGTGCCAGTAGCCTATCGGAGGCAGGTATTAGCAATCAGCCCCAGCATTTT.